This passage covers 13 T cell receptor beta chains from one sample sequenced in a study of blood T cell repertoires in COVID-19 (dated by TCRdb to about 2020). The library was built by means of the immunoSEQ multiplex PCR assay. TCRdb obtained this table from immuneACCESS and retained in-frame rearrangements with V and J assigned. These tables miss some clones; where compared with another copy, unresolved V genes account for less than half of the shortfall, and the remainder is unexplained. In all, the sample holds about 120,000 clones, and 81% of those were seen once. The ten largest account for around 4% of the sample. The sample taken for sequencing was peripheral blood. These receptor sequences come from a woman aged 50 to 60 with acute or convalescent COVID-19.

The chain has TRBV2 and TRBJ1-1, with 9 bases lining up with TRBD1. Germline CDR1 reads SNHLY; CDR2 reads FYNNEI. The CDR3 covers 15 residues. J lost 8 bases, V lost 0 bases, and 7 bases had no gene match. The CDR3 coding sequence is TGTGCCAGCAGTGAAGCGCCACCCGGGACAGGGGAAGCTTTCTTT. Translating gives CASSEAPPGTGEAFF.

The J gene is TRBJ1-4, the V gene TRBV7-2; 9 bases align to TRBD1. The trim removed 5 bases at V and 8 bases at J, leaving 6 bases unmatched. The CDR3 runs 14 residues. In germline, CDR1 is SGHTA, CDR2 FQGNSA. CDR3 in DNA: TGTGCCAGCAGCACGGGACAGGGAGGAGAAAAACTGTTTTTT. This encodes CASSTGQGGEKLFF.

The chain combines TRBV4-2 with TRBJ2-7, with D perhaps matching TRBD2 (5 bases). The CDR3 contains 16 residues. Germline CDR1 reads LGHNA; CDR2 reads YNFKEQ. V was clipped by 1 base and J by 0 bases, with 13 bases between them. For the CDR3, the DNA is TGTGCCAGCAGCCAAGGAGGAGCAGCGGCCTCCTACGAGCAGTACTTC. This translates into CASSQGGAAASYEQYF.

This clone was counted a few times. The gene calls are TRBV15 and TRBJ1-6; perhaps TRBD1 as D (5 bases). Deletions cut 8 bases from V and 3 bases from J, with 8 bases between. Germline assignment: CDR1 LNHNV and CDR2 YYDKDF (reference sequence). This CDR3 is built from 13 residues. As DNA, the CDR3 is TGTGCCACCCGACAGAACTATAATTCACCCCTCCACTTT. Translation gives CATRQNYNSPLHF.

The chain recombines TRBV11-2 with TRBJ2-1, with 9 positions matching TRBD2. Germline V gene sequence: CDR1 SGHAT, CDR2 FQNNGV. After removal of 0 bases from V and 8 bases from J, the junction contained 8 bases not matched to a gene. The CDR3 has 16 residues. The CDR3 spells CASSLDLSGGKYEQFF. For the CDR3, the DNA is TGTGCCAGCAGCTTAGATCTAAGCGGGGGGAAATATGAGCAGTTCTTC. The variable domain in full, completed from reference TRBV11-2 and TRBJ2-1, reads EAGVAQSPRYKIIEKRQSVAFWCNPISGHATLYWYQQILGQGPKLLIQFQNNGVVDDSQLPKDRFSAERLKGVDSTLKIQPAKLEDSAVYLCASSLDLSGGKYEQFFGPGTRLTVL.

The V and J genes are TRBV29-1 and TRBJ1-2, with D possibly matching TRBD1 (5 bases). Germline V gives CDR1 SQVTM, CDR2 ANQGSEA. This CDR3 contains 12 residues. V was trimmed by 3 bases and J by 4 bases, leaving 9 bases between them. CDR3 region: CSVDLDSYGYTF. For the CDR3, the DNA is TGCAGCGTTGACCTCGACAGCTATGGCTACACCTTC.

This chain uses TRBV5-1 with TRBJ1-4; 9 bases map to TRBD1. CDR3 length: 16 residues. CDR1 is SGHRS, CDR2 YFSETQ, per germline. J gave up 4 bases and V 3 bases, and 7 bases lay outside the gene matches. In DNA form, the CDR3 reads TGCGCCAGCAGCTCTTCTCCGGGACAGGGTAATGAAAAACTGTTTTTT. It translates to CASSSSPGQGNEKLFF.

This chain joins TRBV3-1 (or the pseudogene TRBV3-2) and TRBJ1-2; 10 bases match TRBD1. CDR3 size: 14 residues. V lost 4 bases and J lost 7; bases outside the gene matches: 6. CDR1 is LGHDT, CDR2 YNNKEL, per germline (reference sequence). The CDR3 sequence: CASSRDRGRGGYTF. The CDR3 DNA sequence: TGTGCCAGCAGCCGTGACAGGGGGCGCGGTGGCTACACCTTC.

This clone was seen only a few times. CDR3 sequence (DNA): TGTGCCAGCACAGGTTTAAGTCAGCCCCAGCATTTT. The encoded protein is CASTGLSQPQHF. The genes are TRBV6-6 and TRBJ1-5; D is ambiguous. In germline, CDR1 is MNHNY, CDR2 SVGAGI (reference sequence). V was trimmed by 7 bases and J by 6 bases, leaving 10 bases between them. The CDR3 has 12 residues.

V gene TRBV7-3 combines with J gene TRBJ2-1; 9 nucleotides line up with TRBD2. V trimming: 4 bases; J trimming: 5 bases; junction bases outside the gene matches: 3. Germline CDR1 and CDR2: SGHTA and FQGTGA. CDR3 size: 14 residues. The CDR3 spells CASSSSGNNNEQFF. As DNA, the CDR3 is TGTGCCAGCAGCTCTAGCGGGAACAACAATGAGCAGTTCTTC.

This chain uses TRBV6-5 with TRBJ1-2, with D tentatively TRBD1 (6 bases). V was trimmed by 7 bases and J by 6 bases, leaving 15 bases between them. Germline V lookup: CDR1 MNHEY, CDR2 SVGAGI. The CDR3 consists of 13 residues. CDR3 DNA: TGTGCCAGCAACCCCAGGGGTAGAAATGGCTACACCTTC. Amino acid sequence: CASNPRGRNGYTF.

The CDR3 nucleotides read TGTGCCAGCAGCTTAGGAGGGGGCAGATTGGATGGCTACACCTTC. This gives the protein CASSLGGGRLDGYTF. This chain connects TRBV7-9 to TRBJ1-2; 7 bases match TRBD1. J lost 6 bases, V lost 1 base, and 8 bases had no gene match. The V gene's germline CDR1 is SEHNR and CDR2 FQNEAQ (reference sequence). The CDR3 has 15 residues.

The gene calls are TRBV6-1 and TRBJ2-1; D is unclear. V dropped 3 bases and J dropped 4 bases, with 13 bases sitting between them. This CDR3 has 15 amino acids. In germline, CDR1 is MNHNS, CDR2 SASEGT. The CDR3 loop reads CASSDNPAIYNEQFF. CDR3 DNA: TGTGCCAGCAGTGATAACCCCGCGATTTACAATGAGCAGTTCTTC.